Shown below are 25 T cell receptor beta chains from a single sample sequenced in a study of CD4 T cells in relation to SARS-CoV-2 and coronaviruses. Unexposed donor CD4+ T cells date from about 2011-2019, before the COVID-19 pandemic. Isolation of CD4+ T cells took place after nine to ten days in culture. Sequenced by immunoSEQ multiplex PCR; TCRdb stores in-frame clones only, minus some. The sample carries tens of thousands of clones, around three quarters recorded once. These TCRs' antigens remain unknown. Sequencing was carried out using CD4+ T cells from PBMCs, cultured in vitro. Receptors were obtained from a human donor in good health.

The DNA for the CDR3 is TGTGCCAGCAGTCAGGACCATCAATCGTCGGAGCTGTTTTTT. Its protein product is CASSQDHQSSELFF. The chain carries TRBV6-5 and TRBJ2-2, with unresolved D. CDR3 length: 14 residues. V shed 5 bases and J shed 10 bases, with 17 bases lying between them. Germline loops: CDR1 MNHEY, CDR2 SVGAGI.

The chain recombines TRBV5-8 with TRBJ2-1; maybe TRBD2 (5 bases). V lost 4 bases to trimming and J lost 0 bases, with 14 bases between them. The CDR3 is 16 residues long. Germline V CDR1 and CDR2: SGHTS, YDEGEE. The CDR3 coding sequence is TGTGCCAGCAGCCTGTGGACTGCGAGCTCCTACAATGAGCAGTTCTTC. It translates to CASSLWTASSYNEQFF. The complete variable domain, with remaining parts taken from reference TRBV5-8 and TRBJ2-1, reads EAGVTQSPTHLIKTRGQQATLRCSPISGHTSVYWYQQALGLGLQFLLWYDEGEERNRGNFPPRFSGRQFPNYSSELNVNALELEDSALYLCASSLWTASSYNEQFFGPGTRLTVL.

The chain has TRBV29-1 and TRBJ2-3; D tentatively reads TRBD1 or TRBD2 (6 bases each). Trimming shortened V by 3 bases and J by 1 base, and 8 bases separated the two germline ends. This CDR3 has 13 amino acids. CDR1 SQVTM and CDR2 ANQGSEA come from the germline V gene. Here the CDR3 DNA reads TGCAGCGTTGATAGGGGGGGCACAGATACGCAGTATTTT. It codes for CSVDRGGTDTQYF.

Here the CDR3 reads CAWSVLQGKLSSSYNSPLHF. The CDR3 bases are TGTGCCTGGAGTGTACTACAGGGGAAACTGTCGAGCTCCTATAATTCACCCCTCCACTTT. The rearrangement links TRBV30 to TRBJ1-6; TRBD1 aligns across 7 bases. The ends lost 0 bases at V and 0 bases at J; junction bases unmatched: 14. There are 20 residues in the CDR3. Germline V gene sequence: CDR1 GTSNPN, CDR2 SVGIG (reference sequence).

This chain uses TRBV11-2 with TRBJ1-6; a possible D gene is TRBD1 (5 bases). Germline V gene sequence: CDR1 SGHAT, CDR2 FQNNGV. The length of the CDR3 is 15 residues. The V and J ends lost 2 bases and 6 bases respectively, with 11 bases between them. The CDR3 spells CASSLNIGANSPLHF. The CDR3 DNA follows: TGTGCCAGCAGCTTAAACATTGGGGCTAATTCACCCCTCCACTTT.

The chain is built from TRBV7-2 and TRBJ2-7; tentative D call: TRBD2 (7 bases). Germline values: CDR1 SGHTA, CDR2 FQGNSA. With 1 base removed from V and 7 bases from J, the gap between germline ends came to 17 bases. The CDR3 sequence is 15 residues long. The CDR3 DNA is TGTGCCAGCAGCTTAGAAGGGGGGGCCCTACTGGAGCAGTACTTC. This sequence encodes CASSLEGGALLEQYF.

This clone was detected only once. The chain links TRBV19 to TRBJ1-1; 10 nucleotides match TRBD1. The trim removed 8 bases at V and 3 bases at J, leaving 15 bases unmatched. Germline CDR1 and CDR2: LNHDA and SQIVND (reference sequence). CDR3 length: 17 residues. The CDR3 nucleotides read TGTGCCAGTCGACTCGGGACAGGGGCCTCTGGGGACACTGAAGCTTTCTTT. It yields the protein CASRLGTGASGDTEAFF.

The genes are TRBV10-3 and TRBJ2-7, with 8 bases lining up with TRBD1. J lost 0 bases, V lost 8 bases, and 3 bases had no gene match. The germline V gene encodes CDR1 ENHRY and CDR2 SYGVKD. The CDR3 is 13 amino acids. In DNA form, the CDR3 reads TGTGCCATCCGGGACAGGAGCTCCTACGAGCAGTACTTC. Encoded protein: CAIRDRSSYEQYF.

On this clone: The DNA is left out, because the CDR3 cannot be placed on it with certainty; the CDR3 is given as TCRdb lists it. The CDR3 region is CVALGTGSVRGANVLTF. The J gene is TRBJ2-6, the V gene TRBV21-1; the D segment call TRBD1 is taken from the table without a DNA check. TRBV21-1 counts as a pseudogene. The CDR3 has 17 amino acids, counting both end residues.

The rearrangement joins TRBV29-1 to TRBJ2-2, with 8 bases aligning to TRBD1. CDR1 is SQVTM, CDR2 ANQGSEA, per germline. With V trimmed by 1 base and J by 6 bases, 4 bases remained unmatched. This CDR3 has 14 residues. The CDR3 reads CSVEVTGGAGELFF. In DNA form, the CDR3 reads TGCAGCGTTGAAGTAACAGGGGGAGCCGGGGAGCTGTTTTTT.

The CDR3 DNA follows: TGTGCCAGCAGTTACGGTGGACAGGGGCAAAACATTCAGTACTTC. Amino acid sequence: CASSYGGQGQNIQYF. This sequence joins TRBV6-5 and TRBJ2-4, with TRBD1 identical over 9 bases. The CDR3 has 15 residues. The V gene's germline CDR1 is MNHEY and CDR2 SVGAGI. J lost 5 bases, V lost 2 bases, and 4 bases had no gene match.

The chain couples TRBV10-1 to TRBJ2-5; 13 bases are shared with TRBD2. Germline V CDR1 and CDR2: WNHNN, SYGVQD (reference sequence). The CDR3 spans 16 residues. The trim removed 3 bases at V and 5 bases at J, leaving 6 bases unmatched. CDR3 sequence: CASSDQLAGGPETQYF. CDR3 nucleotide sequence: TGCGCCAGCAGTGACCAACTAGCGGGGGGGCCCGAGACCCAGTACTTC.

Only a few counts were recorded for this clone. The chain carries TRBV18 and TRBJ2-1; 9 positions agree with TRBD2. The CDR3 has 15 residues. Germline lookup yields CDR1 KGHSH and CDR2 LQKENI. V lost 3 bases to trimming and J lost 4 bases; unmatched junction nucleotides: 4. The CDR3 sequence: CASSPREGLYNEQFF. Written as DNA, the CDR3 is TGTGCCAGCTCACCGCGGGAGGGCTTATACAATGAGCAGTTCTTC.

The chain links TRBV6-2 or TRBV6-3 to TRBJ2-7; 12 bases are a match to TRBD2. J gave up 3 bases and V 5 bases, and 8 bases lay outside the gene matches. The CDR3 contains 16 residues. Germline loops: CDR1 MNHEY, CDR2 SVGEGT. CDR3 sequence (DNA): TGTGCCAGCAGTCTCCTACTAGCGGGGGGTAGCTACGAGCAGTACTTC. This codes for CASSLLLAGGSYEQYF.

Remarks on this clone: This specimen includes other DNA sequences encoding the same CDR3. The chain carries TRBV11-2 and TRBJ2-5; D is unclear. Looked up from germline, CDR1 is SGHAT and CDR2 is FQNNGV. Trimming shortened V by 5 bases and J by 0 bases, and 10 bases separated the two germline ends. The CDR3 length is 14 residues. The CDR3 here is CASSQTTNQETQYF. In DNA, the CDR3 is TGTGCCAGCAGCCAAACAACTAACCAAGAGACCCAGTACTTC.

The V call is TRBV12-3 or TRBV12-4, the J call TRBJ2-7; D may be TRBD1 (5 bases). The CDR3 spans 13 residues. V was cut by 7 bases and J by 4 bases, with 14 bases left in between. The CDR3 spells CASTTTDGYEQYF. CDR3 nucleotides: TGTGCCAGCACTACGACAGATGGTTACGAGCAGTACTTC.

This CDR3 is CASSVVTGGPDTQYF. As DNA, the CDR3 is TGTGCCAGCAGCGTAGTCACGGGGGGGCCAGATACGCAGTATTTT. This chain connects TRBV9 to TRBJ2-3; TRBD2 matches 8 bases. From germline, CDR1 is SGDLS and CDR2 YYNGEE. J was trimmed by 4 bases and V by 0 bases; bases with no gene match: 4. This CDR3 contains 15 residues.

This clone occurred a few times. This chain uses TRBV6-2 or TRBV6-3 with TRBJ2-7; 12 bases match TRBD1. Per the germline V gene, CDR1 is MNHEY and CDR2 is SVGEGT. This CDR3 has 16 residues. V shed 2 bases, J shed 2 bases, and the junction held 4 bases outside the gene matches. The CDR3 nucleotides are TGTGCCAGCAGTTACGGGGACAGGGGGCTTGCCTACGAGCAGTACTTC. It encodes CASSYGDRGLAYEQYF.

The chain has TRBV7-8 and TRBJ2-7; perhaps D is TRBD1 or TRBD2 (6 bases each). Germline CDR1 SGHVS, CDR2 FQNEAQ. The CDR3 extends over 17 amino acids. Trimming pared 1 base from V and 7 bases from J, leaving 23 bases between. The CDR3 nucleotides are TGTGCCAGCAGCTTAGTGCGCGGTATAGCCGGAGGGGGAGAGCAGTACTTC. Translating gives CASSLVRGIAGGGEQYF.

The chain carries TRBV7-2 and TRBJ2-1, with a weak D call TRBD1 (6 bases). The CDR3 extends over 15 amino acids. The germline V gene encodes CDR1 SGHTA and CDR2 FQGNSA. Trimming removed 5 bases from V and 1 base from J, with 12 bases in between. This chain's CDR3 is CASSVGGFSYNEQFF. CDR3 coding DNA: TGTGCCAGCAGCGTAGGGGGTTTTTCCTACAATGAGCAGTTCTTC.

CDR3 in amino acids: CASSTGQGLQPQHF. CDR3 DNA sequence: TGTGCCAGTAGTACCGGACAGGGCTTGCAGCCCCAGCATTTT. This sequence joins TRBV19 and TRBJ1-5; 8 nucleotides match TRBD1. V lost 4 bases, J lost 7 bases, and 6 bases stayed unmatched. The CDR3 sequence is 14 residues long. Germline loops: CDR1 LNHDA, CDR2 SQIVND (reference sequence).

V gene TRBV10-3 combines with J gene TRBJ2-3; TRBD2 might be the D (6 bases). The CDR3 has 14 residues. CDR1 and CDR2 (germline): ENHRY, SYGVKD. The V and J ends lost 4 bases and 4 bases respectively, with 12 bases between them. This CDR3 reads CAISAPREADTQYF. As DNA, the CDR3 is TGTGCCATCAGTGCCCCCAGGGAGGCAGATACGCAGTATTTT.

The chain has TRBV7-2 and TRBJ1-4, with 8 bases that match TRBD1. There are 13 residues in the CDR3. The V segment lost 4 bases and the J segment 15 bases; nucleotides outside the gene matches: 10. Germline CDR1 is SGHTA and CDR2 is FQGNSA. The CDR3 DNA reads as TGTGCCAGCAGCTCTGCCGGACAGGGAAGTATGTTTTTT. It codes for CASSSAGQGSMFF.

The CDR3 sequence is CAGRYGAKGEGYTF. CDR3 sequence (DNA): TGTGCCGGTCGATACGGGGCTAAAGGTGAAGGCTACACCTTC. The rearrangement joins TRBV7-9 to TRBJ1-2, with D perhaps TRBD1 (5 bases). The germline V gene has CDR1 SEHNR and CDR2 FQNEAQ (reference sequence). The length of the CDR3 is 14 residues. V was trimmed by 11 bases and J by 8 bases, leaving 24 bases between them.

The V call is TRBV9, the J call TRBJ2-7; weak D call: TRBD2 (6 bases). This CDR3 region has 14 residues. Germline V lookup: CDR1 SGDLS, CDR2 YYNGEE. With 4 bases removed from V and 5 bases from J, the gap between germline ends came to 16 bases. The CDR3 loop reads CASSPRLGGDEQYF. CDR3 sequence (DNA): TGTGCCAGCAGCCCGCGGTTGGGAGGCGACGAGCAGTACTTC.